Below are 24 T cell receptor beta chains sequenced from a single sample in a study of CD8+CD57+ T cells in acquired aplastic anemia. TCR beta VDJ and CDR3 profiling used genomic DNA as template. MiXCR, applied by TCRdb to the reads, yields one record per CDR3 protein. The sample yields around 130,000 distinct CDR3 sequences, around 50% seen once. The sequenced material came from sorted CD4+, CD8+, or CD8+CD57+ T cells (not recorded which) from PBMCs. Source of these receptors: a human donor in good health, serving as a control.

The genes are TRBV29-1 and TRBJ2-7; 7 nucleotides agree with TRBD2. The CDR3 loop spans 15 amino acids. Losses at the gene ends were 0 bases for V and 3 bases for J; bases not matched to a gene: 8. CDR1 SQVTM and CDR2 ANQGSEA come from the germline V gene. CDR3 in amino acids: CSVEDHQRGDYEQYF. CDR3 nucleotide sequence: TGCAGCGTTGAAGATCATCAACGGGGGGACTACGAGCAGTACTTC.

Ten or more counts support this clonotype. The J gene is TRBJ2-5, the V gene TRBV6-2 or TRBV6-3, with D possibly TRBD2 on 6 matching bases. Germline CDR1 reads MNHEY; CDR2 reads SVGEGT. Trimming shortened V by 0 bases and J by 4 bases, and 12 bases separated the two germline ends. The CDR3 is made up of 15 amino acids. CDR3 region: CASSYSGTGIETQYF. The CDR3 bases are TGTGCCAGCAGTTACTCTGGGACTGGGATAGAGACCCAGTACTTC.

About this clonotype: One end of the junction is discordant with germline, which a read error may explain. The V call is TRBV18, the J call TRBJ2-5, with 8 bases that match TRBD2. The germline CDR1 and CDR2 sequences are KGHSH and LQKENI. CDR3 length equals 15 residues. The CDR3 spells CASSPASGYQETRYF. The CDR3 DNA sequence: TGTGCCAGCTCACCGGCTAGCGGGTACCAAGAGACCCGGTACTTC. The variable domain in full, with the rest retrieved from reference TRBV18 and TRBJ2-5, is NAGVMQNPRHLVRRRGQEARLRCSPMKGHSHVYWYRQLPEEGLKFMVYLQKENIIDESGMPKERFSAEFPKEGPSILRIQQVVRGDSAAYFCASSPASGYQETRYFGPGTRLLVL.

The CDR3 region has the DNA TGCAGTGCTAGGGCGGACTTTTCCTCCTACGAGCAGTACTTC. Translated, it gives CSARADFSSYEQYF. The rearrangement uses TRBV20-1 and TRBJ2-7; D perhaps matches TRBD2 (5 bases). The V and J ends lost 3 bases and 0 bases respectively, with 12 bases between them. Germline V gene sequence: CDR1 DFQATT, CDR2 SNEGSKA (reference sequence). The CDR3 is 14 residues long.

The CDR3 DNA sequence: TGCAGCGTTGACCTCGCCCCCACTGAAGCTTTCTTT. Its protein is CSVDLAPTEAFF. V is TRBV29-1 and J is TRBJ1-1; D not resolved. This CDR3 contains 12 residues. Between the trimmed V and J ends, which lost 3 bases and 4 bases, there was a span of 9 bases. Germline lookup yields CDR1 SQVTM and CDR2 ANQGSEA. Using reference TRBV29-1 and TRBJ1-1 for the parts outside the CDR3, the full variable domain is SAVISQKPSRDICQRGTSLTIQCQVDSQVTMMFWYRQQPGQSLTLIATANQGSEATYESGFVIDKFPISRPNLTFSTLTVSNMSPEDSSIYLCSVDLAPTEAFFGQGTRLTVV.

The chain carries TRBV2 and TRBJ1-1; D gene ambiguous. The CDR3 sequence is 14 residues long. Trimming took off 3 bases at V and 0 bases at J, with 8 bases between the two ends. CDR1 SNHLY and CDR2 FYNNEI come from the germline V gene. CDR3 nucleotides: TGTGCCAGCAGTGACATCTCCATGAACACTGAAGCTTTCTTT. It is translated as CASSDISMNTEAFF. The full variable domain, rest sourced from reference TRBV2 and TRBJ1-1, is EPEVTQTPSHQVTQMGQEVILRCVPISNHLYFYWYRQILGQKVEFLVSFYNNEISEKSEIFDDQFSVERPDGSNFTLKIRSTKLEDSAMYFCASSDISMNTEAFFGQGTRLTVV.

CDR3 residues: CASSLYDREMAYEQYF. CDR3 sequence (DNA): TGTGCCAGCAGCTTATACGACAGGGAAATGGCCTACGAGCAGTACTTC. V usage is TRBV11-1 and J usage is TRBJ2-7, with 7 nucleotides matching TRBD1. CDR3 size: 16 residues. Germline CDR1 SGHAT, CDR2 FQDESV (reference sequence). V lost 2 bases, J lost 2 bases, and 9 bases stayed unmatched.

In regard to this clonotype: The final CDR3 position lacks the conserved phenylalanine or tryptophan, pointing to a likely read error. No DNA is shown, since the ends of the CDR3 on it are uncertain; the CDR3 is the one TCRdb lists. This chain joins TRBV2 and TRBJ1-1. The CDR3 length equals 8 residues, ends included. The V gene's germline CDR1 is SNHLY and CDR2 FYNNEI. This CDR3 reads CASSRAFS.

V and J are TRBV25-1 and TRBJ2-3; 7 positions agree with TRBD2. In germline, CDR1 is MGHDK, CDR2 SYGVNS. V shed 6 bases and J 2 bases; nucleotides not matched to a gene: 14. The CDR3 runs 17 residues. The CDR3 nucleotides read TGTGCCAGCAGCCTAGTTTCTCTAGCGGCCTTCACAGATACGCAGTATTTT. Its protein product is CASSLVSLAAFTDTQYF.

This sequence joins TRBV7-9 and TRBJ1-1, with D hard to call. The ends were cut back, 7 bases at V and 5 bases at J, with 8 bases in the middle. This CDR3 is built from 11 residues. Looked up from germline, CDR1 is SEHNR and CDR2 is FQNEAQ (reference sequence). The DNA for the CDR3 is TGTGCCAGCAACGGGAGGACTGAAGCTTTCTTT. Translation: CASNGRTEAFF.

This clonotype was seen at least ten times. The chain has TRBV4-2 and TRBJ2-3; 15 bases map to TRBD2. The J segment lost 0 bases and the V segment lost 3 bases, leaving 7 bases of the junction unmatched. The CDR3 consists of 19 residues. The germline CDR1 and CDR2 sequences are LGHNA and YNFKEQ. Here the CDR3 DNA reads TGTGCCAGCAGCCACGCCGGGACTAGCGGGGGGCTAAGCACAGATACGCAGTATTTT. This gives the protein CASSHAGTSGGLSTDTQYF.

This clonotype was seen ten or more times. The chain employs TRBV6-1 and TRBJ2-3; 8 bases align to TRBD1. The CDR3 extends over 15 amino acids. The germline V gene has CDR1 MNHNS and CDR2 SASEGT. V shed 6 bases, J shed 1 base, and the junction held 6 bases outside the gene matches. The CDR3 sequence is CASRRPGQGTDTQYF. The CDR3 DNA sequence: TGTGCCAGCAGAAGACCGGGACAGGGCACAGATACGCAGTATTTT.

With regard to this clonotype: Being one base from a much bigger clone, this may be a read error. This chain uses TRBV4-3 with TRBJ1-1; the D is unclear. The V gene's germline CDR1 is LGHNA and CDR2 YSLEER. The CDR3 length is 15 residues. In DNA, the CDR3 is TGCGCCAGCAGCCAAGATTACAGCTTGAACGCTGAAGCTTTCTTT. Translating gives CASSQDYSLNAEAFF.

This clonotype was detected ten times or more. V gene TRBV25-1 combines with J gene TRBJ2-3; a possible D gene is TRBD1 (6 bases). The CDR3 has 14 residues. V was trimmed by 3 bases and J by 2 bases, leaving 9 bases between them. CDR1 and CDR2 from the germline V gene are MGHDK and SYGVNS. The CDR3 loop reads CASSDGTYTDTQYF. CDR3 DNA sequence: TGTGCCAGCAGTGATGGGACATACACAGATACGCAGTATTTT. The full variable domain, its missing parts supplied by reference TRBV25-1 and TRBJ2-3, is EADIYQTPRYLVIGTGKKITLECSQTMGHDKMYWYQQDPGMELHLIHYSYGVNSTEKGDLSSESTVSRIRTEHFPLTLESARPSHTSQYLCASSDGTYTDTQYFGPGTRLTVL.

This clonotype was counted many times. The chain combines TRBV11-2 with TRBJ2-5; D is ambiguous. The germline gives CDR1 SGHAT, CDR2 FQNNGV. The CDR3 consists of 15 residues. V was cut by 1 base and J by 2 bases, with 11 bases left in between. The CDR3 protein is CASSLVLYGQETQYF. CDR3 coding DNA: TGTGCCAGCAGCTTAGTCCTTTATGGGCAAGAGACCCAGTACTTC.

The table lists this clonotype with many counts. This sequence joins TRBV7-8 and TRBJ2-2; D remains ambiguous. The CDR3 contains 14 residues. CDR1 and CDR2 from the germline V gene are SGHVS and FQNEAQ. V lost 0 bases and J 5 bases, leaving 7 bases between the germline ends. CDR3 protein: CASSLARQTGELFF. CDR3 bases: TGTGCCAGCAGCTTAGCGCGGCAGACCGGGGAGCTGTTTTTT.

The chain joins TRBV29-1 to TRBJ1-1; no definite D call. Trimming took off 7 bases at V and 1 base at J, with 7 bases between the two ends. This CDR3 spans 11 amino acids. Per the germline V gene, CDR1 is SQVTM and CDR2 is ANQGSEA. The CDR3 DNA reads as TGCAGCGGTTTGAGGAACACTGAAGCTTTCTTT. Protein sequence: CSGLRNTEAFF.

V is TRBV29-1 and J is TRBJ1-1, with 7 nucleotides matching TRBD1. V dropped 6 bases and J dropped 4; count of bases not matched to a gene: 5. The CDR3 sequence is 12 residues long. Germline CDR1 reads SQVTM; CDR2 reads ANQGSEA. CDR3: CSVGQVGTEAFF. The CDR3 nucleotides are TGCAGCGTCGGACAGGTGGGCACTGAAGCTTTCTTT.

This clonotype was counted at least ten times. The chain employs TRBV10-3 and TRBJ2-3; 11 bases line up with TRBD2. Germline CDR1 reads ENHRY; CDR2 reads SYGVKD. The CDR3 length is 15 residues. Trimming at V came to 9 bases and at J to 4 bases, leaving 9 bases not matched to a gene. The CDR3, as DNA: TGTGCCATTTCGGGTAGCGGGGGGGCCTCAGATACGCAGTATTTT. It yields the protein CAISGSGGASDTQYF.

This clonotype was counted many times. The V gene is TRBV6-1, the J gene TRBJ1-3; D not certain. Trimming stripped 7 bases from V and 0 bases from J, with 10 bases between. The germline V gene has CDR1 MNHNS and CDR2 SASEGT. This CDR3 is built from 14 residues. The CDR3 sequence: CASKRADSGNTIYF. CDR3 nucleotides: TGTGCCAGCAAAAGGGCCGACTCTGGAAACACCATATATTTT.

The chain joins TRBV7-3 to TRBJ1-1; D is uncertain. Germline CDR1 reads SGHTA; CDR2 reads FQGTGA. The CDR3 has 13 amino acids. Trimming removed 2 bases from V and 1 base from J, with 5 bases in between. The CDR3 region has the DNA TGTGCCAGCAGCTTACGGTCGAACACTGAAGCTTTCTTT. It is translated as CASSLRSNTEAFF.

The CDR3 region is CASRSEGGAYEQYF. The CDR3 DNA reads as TGTGCCAGCAGATCCGAGGGGGGAGCTTACGAGCAGTACTTC. The genes are TRBV5-5 and TRBJ2-7; either TRBD1 or TRBD2 may fit D (6 bases each). The V gene lost 5 bases and the J gene lost 4 bases, with 16 bases spanning the gap. CDR1 is SGHKS, CDR2 YYEKEE, per germline (reference sequence). The CDR3 consists of 14 residues.

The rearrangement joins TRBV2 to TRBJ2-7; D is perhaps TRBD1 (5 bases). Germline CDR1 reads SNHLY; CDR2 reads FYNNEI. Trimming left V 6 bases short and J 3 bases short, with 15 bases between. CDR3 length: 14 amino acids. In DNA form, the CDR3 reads TGTGCCAGCAGCTCGATGACAGAGTTCTACGAGCAGTACTTC. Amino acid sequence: CASSSMTEFYEQYF.

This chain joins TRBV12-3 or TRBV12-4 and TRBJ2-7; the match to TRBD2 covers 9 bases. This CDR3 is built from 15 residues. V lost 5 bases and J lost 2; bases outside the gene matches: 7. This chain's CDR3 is CASSLSGGQTYEQYF. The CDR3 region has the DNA TGTGCCAGCAGTCTTAGCGGGGGCCAAACCTACGAGCAGTACTTC.